The rows below give T cell receptor beta chains drawn from one sample of a study of blood T cell repertoires in COVID-19. Assay used: immunoSEQ multiplex PCR; TCRdb lists only in-frame clones, some missing. The table lists over 200,000 clones, roughly 85% of them singletons, with under 2.5% in the top ten. The sample taken for sequencing was PBMCs or T cells enriched from blood (not recorded which). These receptors were taken from a woman aged 50 to 65 who had recovered from COVID-19. Both conserved end residues are part of each CDR3. A D gene is named only where the DNA matches it firmly. Size values are once, few and many counts, or a class for expanded clones, and some rows have none.

J,D,size,V,length,CDR3,DNA
TRBJ2-1,TRBD2,NA,TRBV5-1,15,CASSLYLAGDNEQFF,TGCGCCAGCAGCTTGTACCTAGCGGGGGACAATGAGCAGTTCTTC
TRBJ1-2,TRBD1,few,TRBV5-4,16,CASSLKRDRGDYGYTF,TGTGCCAGCAGCTTGAAAAGGGACAGGGGCGACTATGGCTACACCTTC
TRBJ1-1,NA,NA,TRBV19,14,CASSQRGTYTEAFF,TGTGCCAGTAGCCAAAGGGGGACCTACACTGAAGCTTTCTTT
TRBJ2-7,TRBD2,NA,TRBV7-9,16,CASSLPGGSGRDEQYF,TGTGCCAGCAGCCTCCCCGGGGGGAGCGGACGGGACGAGCAGTACTTC
TRBJ1-3,NA,NA,TRBV10-1,14,CANIDRNSGNTIYF,TGCGCCAACATCGACAGAAACTCTGGAAACACCATATATTTT
TRBJ1-1,NA,NA,TRBV13,13,CASSRTPNTEAFF,TGTGCCAGCAGCCGGACACCGAACACTGAAGCTTTCTTT
TRBJ1-2,NA,NA,TRBV3-1/TRBV3-2,16,CASSQLLIRSPSRYTF,TGTGCCAGCAGCCAACTCCTAATACGAAGCCCTAGCCGCTACACCTTC
TRBJ2-4,NA,NA,TRBV20-1,11,CSARVTDIQYF,TGCAGTGCTAGGGTCACAGACATTCAGTACTTC
TRBJ1-1,NA,NA,TRBV28,12,CASIGGDTEAFF,TGTGCCAGCATAGGAGGGGACACTGAAGCTTTCTTT
TRBJ2-7,TRBD1,NA,TRBV5-1,16,CASSLGTGTGGYEQYF,TGCGCCAGCAGCTTGGGGACCGGGACAGGGGGCTACGAGCAGTACTTC
TRBJ1-2,TRBD1,NA,TRBV4-1,14,CASSQGTGDYGYTF,TGCGCCAGCAGCCAAGGGACAGGGGACTATGGCTACACCTTC
TRBJ1-5,TRBD1,NA,TRBV7-8,17,CASAREHRQGSNQPQHF,TGTGCCAGCGCCCGCGAACACCGACAGGGGAGCAATCAGCCCCAGCATTTT
TRBJ2-2,TRBD2,NA,TRBV25-1,16,CASSEGLAGGAGELFF,TGTGCCAGCAGTGAAGGACTAGCGGGCGGGGCCGGGGAGCTGTTTTTT
TRBJ2-1,TRBD2,NA,TRBV5-1,21,CASSSQRWTSGTRRSYNEQFF,TGCGCCAGCAGCTCCCAAAGATGGACTAGCGGGACCCGCAGGTCCTACAATGAGCAGTTCTTC
TRBJ1-1,TRBD1,NA,TRBV13,14,CASSPDRDQAEAFF,TGTGCCAGCAGCCCAGACAGGGACCAGGCTGAAGCTTTCTTT
TRBJ2-7,NA,NA,TRBV5-1,14,CASSLNAGSHEQYF,TGCGCCAGCAGCTTGAACGCAGGGTCGCACGAGCAGTACTTC
TRBJ1-5,TRBD1,NA,TRBV5-1,15,CASSEGTGNNQPQHF,TGCGCCAGCAGCGAGGGGACAGGAAACAATCAGCCCCAGCATTTT
TRBJ1-2,TRBD1,NA,TRBV6-5,15,CASSRVFRQGDGYTF,TGTGCCAGCAGTCGAGTTTTCAGACAGGGGGATGGCTACACCTTC
TRBJ1-1,NA,NA,TRBV6-5,14,CASKAPGMNTEAFF,TGTGCCAGCAAGGCCCCAGGAATGAACACTGAAGCTTTCTTT
TRBJ2-1,TRBD2,NA,TRBV3-1/TRBV3-2,17,CASSQQLTSGPYNEQFF,TGTGCCAGCAGTCAGCAACTAACTAGCGGCCCCTACAATGAGCAGTTCTTC
TRBJ1-1,NA,NA,TRBV19,13,CASSTGPDTEAFF,TGTGCCAGTAGTACGGGTCCTGACACTGAAGCTTTCTTT
TRBJ2-1,NA,NA,TRBV5-1,11,CASSLAREQFF,TGCGCCAGCAGCTTGGCCAGAGAGCAGTTCTTC
TRBJ2-5,TRBD2,NA,TRBV5-1,15,CASSIGGSQGETQYF,TGCGCCAGCTCTATAGGCGGGAGTCAAGGAGAGACCCAGTACTTC
TRBJ2-2,TRBD2,NA,TRBV7-2,15,CASSPSGRDTGELFF,TGTGCCAGCAGCCCGAGCGGGAGGGATACCGGGGAGCTGTTTTTT
TRBJ1-2,TRBD1,NA,TRBV28,17,CASRPGTGGPFTYGYTF,TGTGCCAGCAGGCCAGGGACAGGGGGCCCTTTTACCTATGGCTACACCTTC
TRBJ1-6,TRBD1,NA,TRBV5-1,16,CASSSGQGSYNSPLHF,TGCGCCAGCAGCTCGGGACAGGGTTCCTATAATTCACCCCTCCACTTT
TRBJ2-5,TRBD2,NA,TRBV5-1,15,CASKTSGMGAETQYF,TGCGCCAGCAAAACTAGCGGGATGGGCGCTGAGACCCAGTACTTC
TRBJ1-2,TRBD1,NA,TRBV6-5,14,CASSRRDRVYGYTF,TGTGCCAGCAGTCGCCGGGACAGGGTCTATGGCTACACCTTC